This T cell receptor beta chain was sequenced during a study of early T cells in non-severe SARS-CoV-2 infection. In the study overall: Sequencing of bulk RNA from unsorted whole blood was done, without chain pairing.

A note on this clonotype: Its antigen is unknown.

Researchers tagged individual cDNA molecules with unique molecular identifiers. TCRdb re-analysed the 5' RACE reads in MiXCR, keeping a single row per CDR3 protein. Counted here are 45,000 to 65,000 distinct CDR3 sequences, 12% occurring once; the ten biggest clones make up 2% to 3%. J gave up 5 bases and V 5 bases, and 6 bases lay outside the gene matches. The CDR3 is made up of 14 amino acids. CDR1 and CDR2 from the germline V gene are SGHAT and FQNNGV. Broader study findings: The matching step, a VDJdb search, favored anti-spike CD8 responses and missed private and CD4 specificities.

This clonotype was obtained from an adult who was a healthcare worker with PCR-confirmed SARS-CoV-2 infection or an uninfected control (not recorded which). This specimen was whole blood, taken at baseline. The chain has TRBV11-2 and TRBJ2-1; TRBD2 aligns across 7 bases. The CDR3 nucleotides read TGTGCCAGCAGCGGGGACTACCGAGACAATGAGCAGTTCTTC. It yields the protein CASSGDYRDNEQFF.